This TCR beta chain is drawn from a study of graft-versus-host responses after intestinal transplantation. Study information: Among the recipients, all got anti-thymocyte globulin induction and then tacrolimus and steroids for about 3 years.

A note on this clone: The antigen remains unidentified.

Sequencing used immunoSEQ multiplex PCR; TCRdb keeps in-frame clones, though not all of them. There are some 110,000 clones in the sample; 90% to 95% occur only once, and 0.23% lies in the top ten. Study-wide results and caveats: Early after transplant, HvG declines were associated with peak levels of circulating GvH clones. Recipient marrow held GvH clones, some first seen in ileum or blood. High graft-versus-host to host-versus-graft clonal ratios were seen in allografts of patients with graft-donor T cell macrochimerism.

The germline CDR1 and CDR2 sequences are SQVTM and ANQGSEA. CDR3 length: 14 amino acids. J gave up 6 bases and V 7 bases, and 9 bases lay outside the gene matches. The source was unstimulated CD4+ T cells sorted from spleen or lymph node cells, collected before transplant. V usage is TRBV29-1 and J usage is TRBJ2-7; 13 positions match TRBD2. This receptor was identified in a human donor who was the organ donor for an intestinal transplant. The CDR3 DNA sequence: TGCAGCGCAGCGGGACTAGCGGGAAATCGCGAGCAGTACTTC. Protein sequence: CSAAGLAGNREQYF.